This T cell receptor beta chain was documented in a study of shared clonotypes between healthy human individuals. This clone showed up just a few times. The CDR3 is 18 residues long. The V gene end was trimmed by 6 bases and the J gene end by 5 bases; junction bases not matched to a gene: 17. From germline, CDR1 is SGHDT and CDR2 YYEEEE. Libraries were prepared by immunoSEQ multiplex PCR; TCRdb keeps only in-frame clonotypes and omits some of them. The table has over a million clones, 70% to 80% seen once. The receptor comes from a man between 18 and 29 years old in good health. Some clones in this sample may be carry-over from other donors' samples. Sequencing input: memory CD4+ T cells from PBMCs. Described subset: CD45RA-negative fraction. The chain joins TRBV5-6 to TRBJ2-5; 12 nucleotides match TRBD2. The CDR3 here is CASTTSLKLAGGEETQYF. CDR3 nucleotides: TGTGCCAGCACCACTAGTCTTAAACTAGCGGGAGGTGAGGAGACCCAGTACTTC.